This T cell receptor (beta chain) was sequenced in a study of tumor-infiltrating lymphocytes in primary liver carcinoma. RNA and DNA were co-extracted from roughly 20-30 mg of unsorted bulk tissue. Over 75% of the cells were viable tumor cells in every tumor sample. Making TCR beta cDNA involved around 500 ng total RNA and a constant-region primer. Employing slightly modified ARM-PCR, three nested multiplex PCR rounds were run, and these gave rise to the TCR beta libraries. TCRdb reanalysed the multiplex PCR reads using MiXCR and keeps one entry per CDR3 protein. Of roughly 100,000 distinct CDR3 sequences in the sample, around 80% were seen once. Study results and limitations: Found in all five tumor regions were only about 7.5-25% of top clones.

Regarding this clonotype: Antigen specificity is unknown. A read error may account for a junction end that differs from germline.

The origin of this receptor is a man aged 40-55 years with primary liver carcinoma and hepatitis B virus infection. Sample: liver tumor tissue from sampling region 3. Subset specified: tumor region T3, left-lateral pole.

CDR3 coding DNA: TGCAACTCCGGCGCTAGCACAGATACGCAGTGTTTT. Encoded protein: CNSGASTDTQCF. V gene TRBV29-1 combines with J gene TRBJ2-3; D may be TRBD2 (5 bases). From germline, CDR1 is SQVTM and CDR2 ANQGSEA. CDR3 length: 12 amino acids.